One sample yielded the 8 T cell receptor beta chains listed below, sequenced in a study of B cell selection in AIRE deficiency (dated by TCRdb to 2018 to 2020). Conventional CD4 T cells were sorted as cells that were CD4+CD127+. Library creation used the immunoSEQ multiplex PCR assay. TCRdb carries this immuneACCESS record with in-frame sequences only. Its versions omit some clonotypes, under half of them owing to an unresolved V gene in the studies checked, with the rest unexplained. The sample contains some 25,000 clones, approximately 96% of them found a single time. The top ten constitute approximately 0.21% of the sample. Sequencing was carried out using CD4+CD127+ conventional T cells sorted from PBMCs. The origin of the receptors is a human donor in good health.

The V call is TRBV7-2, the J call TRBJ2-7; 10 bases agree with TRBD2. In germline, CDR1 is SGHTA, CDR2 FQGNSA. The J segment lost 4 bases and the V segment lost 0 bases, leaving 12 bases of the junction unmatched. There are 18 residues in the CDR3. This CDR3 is CASSLARGLAGVAYEQYF. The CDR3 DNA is TGTGCCAGCAGCTTAGCGCGGGGGCTAGCGGGAGTAGCATACGAGCAGTACTTC.

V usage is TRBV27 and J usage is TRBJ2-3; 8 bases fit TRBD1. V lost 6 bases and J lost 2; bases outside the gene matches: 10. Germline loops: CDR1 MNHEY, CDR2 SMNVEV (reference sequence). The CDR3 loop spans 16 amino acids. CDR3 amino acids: CASSPGQGSFTDTQYF. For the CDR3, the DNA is TGTGCCAGCAGCCCTGGACAGGGATCGTTCACAGATACGCAGTATTTT.

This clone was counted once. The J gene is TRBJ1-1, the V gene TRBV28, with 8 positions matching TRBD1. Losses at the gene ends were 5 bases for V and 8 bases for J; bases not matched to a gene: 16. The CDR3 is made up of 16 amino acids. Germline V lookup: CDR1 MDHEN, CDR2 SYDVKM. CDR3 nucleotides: TGTGCCAGCAGTCCGAGACCCCCAGGGACAGGACGGGAAGCTTTCTTT. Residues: CASSPRPPGTGREAFF.

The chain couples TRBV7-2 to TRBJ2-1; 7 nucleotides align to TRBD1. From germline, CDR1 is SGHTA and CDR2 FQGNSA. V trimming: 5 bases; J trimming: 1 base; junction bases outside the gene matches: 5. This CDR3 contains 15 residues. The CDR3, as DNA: TGTGCCAGCAGCACCTACAGGGGTTCCTACAATGAGCAGTTCTTC. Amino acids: CASSTYRGSYNEQFF.

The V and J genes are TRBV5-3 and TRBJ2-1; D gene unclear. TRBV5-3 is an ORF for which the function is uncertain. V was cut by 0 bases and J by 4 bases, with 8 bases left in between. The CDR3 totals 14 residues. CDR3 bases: TGTGCCAGAAGCTTGGTAGGCCTGTACAATGAGCAGTTCTTC. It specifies CARSLVGLYNEQFF.

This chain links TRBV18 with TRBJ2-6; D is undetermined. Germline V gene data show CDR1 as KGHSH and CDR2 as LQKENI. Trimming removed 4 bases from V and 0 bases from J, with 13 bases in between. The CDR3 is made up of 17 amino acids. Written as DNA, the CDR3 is TGTGCCAGCTCACTTTCTCAGGCTCCCTCTGGGGCCAACGTCCTGACTTTC. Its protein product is CASSLSQAPSGANVLTF.

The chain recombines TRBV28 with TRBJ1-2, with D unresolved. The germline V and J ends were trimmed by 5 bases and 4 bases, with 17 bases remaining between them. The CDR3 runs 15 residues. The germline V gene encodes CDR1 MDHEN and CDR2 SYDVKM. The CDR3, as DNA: TGTGCCAGCAGTCTAGGCCCAGTGGGCTTCTATGGCTACACCTTC. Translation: CASSLGPVGFYGYTF.

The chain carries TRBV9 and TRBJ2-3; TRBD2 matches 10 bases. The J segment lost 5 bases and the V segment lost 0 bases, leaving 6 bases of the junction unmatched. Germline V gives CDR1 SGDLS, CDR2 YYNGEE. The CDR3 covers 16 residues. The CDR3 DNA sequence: TGTGCCAGCAGCGTAGCAGCTAGCGGGGGAAAAGATACGCAGTATTTT. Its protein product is CASSVAASGGKDTQYF.